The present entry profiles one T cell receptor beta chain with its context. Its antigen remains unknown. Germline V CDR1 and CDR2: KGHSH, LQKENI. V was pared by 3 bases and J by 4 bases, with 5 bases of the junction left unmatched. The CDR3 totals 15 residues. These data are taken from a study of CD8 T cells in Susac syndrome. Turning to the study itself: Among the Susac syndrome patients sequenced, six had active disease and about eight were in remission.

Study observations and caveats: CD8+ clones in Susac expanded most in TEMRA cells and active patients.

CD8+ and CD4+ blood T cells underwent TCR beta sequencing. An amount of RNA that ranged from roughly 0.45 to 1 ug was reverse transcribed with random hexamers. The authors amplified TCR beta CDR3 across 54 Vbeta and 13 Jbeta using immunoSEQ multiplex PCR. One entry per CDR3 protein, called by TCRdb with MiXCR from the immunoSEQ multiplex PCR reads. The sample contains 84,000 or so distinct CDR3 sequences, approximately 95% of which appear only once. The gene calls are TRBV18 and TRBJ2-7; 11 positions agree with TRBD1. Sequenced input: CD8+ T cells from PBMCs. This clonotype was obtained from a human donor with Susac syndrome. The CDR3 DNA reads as TGTGCCAGCTCACCCTGGGACAGGGGGAAATACGAGCAGTACTTC. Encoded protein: CASSPWDRGKYEQYF.